Detailed here is one T cell receptor (beta chain). Its cognate antigen is unknown. The sample is drawn from a study of radiotherapy plus CTLA-4 blockade in lung cancer. Study outcomes and limitations: Interferon-beta, together with early blood T cell clone dynamics, reportedly best predicted response. TCR clones from tumors expanded in blood after radiotherapy plus ipilimumab.

Only in-frame clones appear in the TCRdb table, and some are missing; sequencing was by immunoSEQ multiplex PCR. Of 70,000 to 95,000 clones in the sample, around 81% are singletons; the top ten hold 13% to 15%. The CDR3 consists of 16 residues. Germline CDR1 is LNHDA and CDR2 is SQIVND (reference sequence). V lost 2 bases, J lost 0 bases, and 11 bases lay in between. The clonotype comes from a human donor with non-small cell lung cancer that progressed on radiotherapy plus ipilimumab. The chain carries TRBV19 and TRBJ2-1; D uncertain. Material: peripheral blood, obtained from a patient treated with radiotherapy plus ipilimumab. The CDR3 DNA is TGTGCCAGTAGTATAAGGGTACACACCTCCTACAATGAGCAGTTCTTC. Translated, it gives CASSIRVHTSYNEQFF.